The source of this TCR beta chain is a study of blood T cell repertoires in COVID-19 (dated by TCRdb to 2020 to 2021). At the level of the whole study: Samples covering the acute and convalescent phases of COVID-19 were provided by collaborators in the United States, Italy and Spain. The prospective study material was composed of cDNA or gDNA derived from T cells, B-cell-depleted T cells, or PBMCs. Deeply sampled blood TCRbeta repertoires from subjects exposed to, actively infected with, or recovered from COVID-19 were included in the dataset. The repertoires were released in a freely available public database meant as a resource for research on the immune response to SARS-CoV-2. Samples came from the ongoing ImmuneRACE study (first 160 participants) plus 1,254 subjects from 6 global collaborators. Sample metadata almost always included a de-identified subject ID, COVID-19 status, age in years and sex. HLA class I and class II types, where available, came from metadata supplied by the sample provider rather than from assay-based typing.

Enrolling through a virtual design, the prospective study's participants ranged in age from roughly 18 to 95 years and lived across roughly 24 United States geographic areas. Cohort assignment in the prospective study relied on participant-reported clinical history from a screening survey and a study questionnaire. Recovered participants in ImmuneRACE Cohort 3 were defined by two consecutive negative NP/OP PCR tests, clearance by a healthcare professional, or resolution of symptoms. In the prospective study, whole blood, serum and a nasopharyngeal or oropharyngeal swab were collected from each participant by mobile phlebotomists. Additional blood draws and questionnaires over an approximately two-month period could optionally be provided by prospective study participants. Blood samples from the prospective study were shipped frozen or at room temperature prior to DNA extraction. The investigation overall reported the following: The quantity of clinical and demographic metadata differed by source and by participant and was supplied without curation.

As concerns this clone: This clone's antigen is unknown. The sample holds no much larger clone one base away, and base qualities are not on file.

The immunoSEQ Assay, a bias-controlled multiplex PCR, was used to amplify TCRbeta CDR3 regions from genomic DNA. The source study handled its data this way. The number of nucleated cells in each sample was estimated by amplification of reference gene primers within the assay. To quantify the absolute abundance of each unique TCRbeta CDR3 rearrangement, sequence reads were collapsed and filtered. For each sample, productive Simpson clonality was calculated by taking the square root of Simpson's diversity index across productive rearrangements. TCRdb limited this immuneACCESS table to in-frame rearrangements with V and J called. A share of clones is missing; checked studies link under half to unresolved V genes, and the rest is unexplained. That table supplies the V and J calls and clone size; D and trimming were determined from the DNA. The sample table lists more than 250,000 clones, approximately 86% of them with a count of one. Roughly 3% of the sample comes from the top ten.

From the cysteine through the phenylalanine, the CDR3 covers 15 amino acids. The DNA shown is the 45-base CDR3, in frame from base 1. At the junction V is shortened by 4 bases and J by 4 bases, with 16 bases in between. CDR1 is given as KGHSH and CDR2 as LQKENI, both from the germline V gene. The sequence came from a woman aged 18-29 years who had recovered from COVID-19. Sequenced sample: PBMCs or T cells enriched from blood (not recorded which). This chain is built from TRBV18 and TRBJ1-2; the best D guess is TRBD1, with 5 bases matching. The CDR3 here reads CASSQERQFFYGYTF. The DNA is TGTGCCAGCTCACAGGAAAGACAGTTTTTCTATGGCTACACCTTC.